This is a list of T cell receptor beta chains from one sample in a study of vaccination and CD4 T cells after COVID-19. TCRdb re-analysed the PCR reads in MiXCR, keeping a single row per CDR3 protein. The table lists 13,000 or so distinct CDR3 sequences, approximately 39% of them singletons. These receptors' targets are unknown. Sequenced: CD4+ T cells from blood, cultured in vitro. Receptors were obtained from a human donor who had recovered from COVID-19. Both conserved end residues are part of each CDR3. D genes are given only for firm matches. Part of the rows lack a size; the others show once, few, many or a class for expanded clones.

clone size | CDR3 length | J gene | D gene | V gene | CDR3 DNA | CDR3 protein
few | 17 | TRBJ1-1 | TRBD1 | TRBV15 | TGTGCCACCAGCAGAGGCGAAACAGGGGGACGGCGGACTGAAGCTTTCTTT | CATSRGETGGRRTEAFF
NA | 14 | TRBJ2-5 | TRBD2 | TRBV7-2 | TGTGCCAGCAGCGCGAGCGGGGTCCAAGAGACCCAGTACTTC | CASSASGVQETQYF
NA | 14 | TRBJ1-1 | NA | TRBV9 | TGTGCCAGCAGCGTAGAGGCCGTGAACACTGAAGCTTTCTTT | CASSVEAVNTEAFF
few | 14 | TRBJ2-3 | TRBD2 | TRBV20-1 | TGCAGTGGGACTAGCGGGGGGGCCGGGGATACGCAGTATTTT | CSGTSGGAGDTQYF
NA | 15 | TRBJ1-1 | TRBD1 | TRBV20-1 | TGCAGTGCTAGAGCACAGGACAGGGGCAGCACTGAAGCTTTCTTT | CSARAQDRGSTEAFF
few | 16 | TRBJ2-3 | TRBD1 | TRBV5-1 | TGCGCCAGCAGCCCGACTCAGACAGGGGTCACAGATACGCAGTATTTT | CASSPTQTGVTDTQYF
few | 16 | TRBJ1-2 | NA | TRBV6-1 | TGTGCCAGCACCCTCCCCTCCCCTCTACTGCACTATGGCTACACCTTC | CASTLPSPLLHYGYTF
NA | 15 | TRBJ1-6 | NA | TRBV19 | TGTGCCAGTAGTATAGTGGAGGGAGTGAATTCACCCCTCCACTTT | CASSIVEGVNSPLHF
few | 15 | TRBJ2-1 | NA | TRBV6-1 | TGTGCCAGCAGCGCGGGGGCAGGGGCTTACAATGAGCAGTTCTTC | CASSAGAGAYNEQFF
NA | 15 | TRBJ2-5 | NA | TRBV7-6 | TGTGCCAGCAGCACCGGCAGGAGCGTCCAAGAGACCCAGTACTTC | CASSTGRSVQETQYF
few | 13 | TRBJ2-7 | NA | TRBV12-3/TRBV12-4 | TGTGCCAGCAGCCCTAGGCCCAGCCTATGGGAGTACTTC | CASSPRPSLWEYF
NA | 13 | TRBJ1-2 | NA | TRBV6-4 | TGTGCCAGCAAACCCTCCGAATTTGGGGGCTACACCTTC | CASKPSEFGGYTF
NA | 16 | TRBJ1-6 | NA | TRBV9 | TGTGCCAGCAGCGGAGCTCCCACGGGGGAGAATTCACCCCTCCACTTT | CASSGAPTGENSPLHF
NA | 12 | TRBJ2-3 | NA | TRBV9 | TGTGCCAGCAGCGTAGCCGGAGATACGCAGTATTTT | CASSVAGDTQYF
NA | 14 | TRBJ2-7 | NA | TRBV7-9 | TGTGCCAGCAGCTTGCAGGGTATCTCCTACGAGCAGTACTTC | CASSLQGISYEQYF
NA | 14 | TRBJ1-4 | NA | TRBV4-1 | TGCGCCAGCAGCCAAGACGGCACAGGGTGGAGACTGTTTTTT | CASSQDGTGWRLFF
few | 15 | TRBJ1-5 | NA | TRBV19 | TGTGCCAGTAGTATCTCGGACAGTATTAATCAGCCCCAGCATTTT | CASSISDSINQPQHF
NA | 16 | TRBJ1-2 | NA | TRBV7-2 | TGTGCCAGCAGCGTGGAGGGACGGGGGATTGACTATGGCTACACCTTC | CASSVEGRGIDYGYTF
NA | 14 | TRBJ1-6 | TRBD1 | TRBV10-3 | TGTGCCATCAGGGGGACAGGGGTAGATTCACCCCTCCACTTT | CAIRGTGVDSPLHF
NA | 11 | TRBJ2-5 | NA | TRBV2 | TGTGCCAGCAGTGAACTAGAGACCCAGTACTTC | CASSELETQYF
NA | 11 | TRBJ1-1 | NA | TRBV20-1 | TGCAGTGCTCCGAGGGGGACTGAAGCTTTCTTT | CSAPRGTEAFF
once | 14 | TRBJ2-2 | NA | TRBV30 | TGTGCCTGGCGTAGCGGAACCAACACCGGGGAGCTGTTTTTT | CAWRSGTNTGELFF
NA | 17 | TRBJ1-3 | NA | TRBV4-1 | TGCGCCAGCAGCCAAGATCCCGCAAGGGACTCTGGAAACACCATATATTTT | CASSQDPARDSGNTIYF
NA | 16 | TRBJ2-6 | NA | TRBV19 | TGTGCCAGTAGTACCAAGACAGTCGCTGGGGCCAACGTCCTGACTTTC | CASSTKTVAGANVLTF
few | 13 | TRBJ1-2 | TRBD1 | TRBV6-1 | TGTGCCACCCTAGTTACAGGGGGCGGTGGCTACACCTTC | CATLVTGGGGYTF
NA | 14 | TRBJ2-5 | TRBD1 | TRBV2 | TGTGCCAGCAGAGGACAGGGGGTCCAAGAGACCCAGTACTTC | CASRGQGVQETQYF
few | 17 | TRBJ2-2 | NA | TRBV6-5 | TGTGCCAGCAGTTATGACGGACTGACACCGAACACCGGGGAGCTGTTTTTT | CASSYDGLTPNTGELFF
NA | 13 | TRBJ1-5 | NA | TRBV6-5 | TGTGCCAGCAGTTACGATAGCAATCAGCCCCAGCATTTT | CASSYDSNQPQHF
few | 19 | TRBJ2-2 | TRBD1 | TRBV12-3/TRBV12-4 | TGTGCCAGCAGTTTTAAGGACCTGGGACAGGCATTGGTAGCCAGGGAGCTGTTTTTT | CASSFKDLGQALVARELFF
NA | 14 | TRBJ2-2 | NA | TRBV12-3/TRBV12-4 | TGTGCCAGCAGTCAACAGGGAATAGGCGGGGAGCTGTTTTTT | CASSQQGIGGELFF
NA | 16 | TRBJ2-7 | NA | TRBV5-4 | TGTGCCAGCAGCTCGAATCCAGACAGGGCGGGAGGCGAGCAGTACTTC | CASSSNPDRAGGEQYF
NA | 16 | TRBJ2-7 | TRBD1 | TRBV5-3 | TGTGCCAGAAGCTCAAAAGCCGGGACAGGTCCCTACGAGCAGTACTTC | CARSSKAGTGPYEQYF
few | 15 | TRBJ1-1 | NA | TRBV20-1 | TGCAGTGCTAGAGATGAGGAAGGGGCGGACACTGAAGCTTTCTTT | CSARDEEGADTEAFF
NA | 13 | TRBJ2-3 | NA | TRBV15 | TGTGCCACCAGCTTGGAGGGCACAGATACGCAGTATTTT | CATSLEGTDTQYF
few | 14 | TRBJ2-1 | TRBD1 | TRBV27 | TGTGCCAGCAGTTTAGGGACAGGAGCCAGCGAGCAGTTCTTC | CASSLGTGASEQFF
NA | 15 | TRBJ1-2 | NA | TRBV20-1 | TGCAGTGCTCAACAGGGCCCGTTTTTTAACTATGGCTACACCTTC | CSAQQGPFFNYGYTF
NA | 12 | TRBJ1-1 | NA | TRBV6-1 | TGTGCCAGCAGCCGGGTCCAAACTGAAGCTTTCTTT | CASSRVQTEAFF
few | 14 | TRBJ1-1 | NA | TRBV7-9 | TGTGCCAGCAGCATCAGGACAGAGACTTCTGAAGCTTTCTTT | CASSIRTETSEAFF
NA | 13 | TRBJ1-1 | TRBD1 | TRBV20-1 | TGCAGTGCTAGAGCGACGGGACAGGGCTTAGCTTTCTTT | CSARATGQGLAFF
NA | 18 | TRBJ1-5 | NA | TRBV7-5 | NA | CISVSEAYSLGGGQPQHF
few | 13 | TRBJ1-1 | NA | TRBV6-2/TRBV6-3 | TGTGCCAGCAGTTACCTAGGGAACACTGAAGCTTTCTTT | CASSYLGNTEAFF